The 3 T cell receptor beta chains below were found in one sample sequenced in a study of blood T cell repertoires in COVID-19. Repertoires were generated with immunoSEQ multiplex PCR, while TCRdb's copy carries only in-frame clones and drops some. The sample includes 220,000 or so clones, about 84% of them seen just once. The sample taken for sequencing was PBMCs or T cells enriched from blood (not recorded which). Source of these receptors: a woman in her fifties or sixties who had recovered from COVID-19.

The V and J genes are TRBV4-3 and TRBJ1-6; TRBD1 might be the D (5 bases). V was pared by 5 bases and J by 6 bases, with 14 bases between. Germline V gene sequence: CDR1 LGHNA, CDR2 YSLEER. CDR3 size: 15 residues. The CDR3 loop is CASSYRQNSNSPLHF. In nucleotides, the CDR3 is TGCGCCAGCAGCTATAGACAGAACTCTAATTCACCCCTCCACTTT.

This clone turned up a few times. V gene TRBV19 combines with J gene TRBJ1-2; a possible D gene is TRBD1 (5 bases). CDR1 and CDR2 from the germline V gene are LNHDA and SQIVND (reference sequence). The CDR3 is made up of 14 amino acids. Deletions cut 5 bases from V and 4 bases from J, with 14 bases between. Here the CDR3 reads CASSAGGFPYGYTF. CDR3 DNA sequence: TGTGCCAGTAGTGCGGGGGGTTTCCCCTATGGCTACACCTTC.

This clone was observed a single time. The V gene is TRBV7-9, the J gene TRBJ1-1, with D maybe TRBD1 (6 bases). Looked up from germline, CDR1 is SEHNR and CDR2 is FQNEAQ (reference sequence). The CDR3 runs 14 residues. V was clipped by 6 bases and J by 0 bases, with 11 bases between them. The CDR3 is CASSRGQMNTEAFF. For the CDR3, the DNA is TGTGCCAGCAGTCGGGGACAAATGAACACTGAAGCTTTCTTT.